Following are 25 T cell receptor beta chains from one sample sequenced in a study of identical twins (TCRdb year 2016). The receptor library was made with 5' RACE. Sequencing used an Illumina HiSeq 2000. Starting from the raw public reads, TCRdb applied fastp trimming at Q25, assembled clones with MiXCR and retained in-frame beta chains. Every distinct CDR3 protein forms one entry, paired with its most common genes and DNA. For this sample there are under 500,000 distinct CDR3 sequences; around 15% appear just once. The leading ten clones occupy 0.98% of the sample. These data are also associated with another study on yellow fever vaccine responses in identical twins.

The sequenced sample consisted of CD4+ T cells sorted from blood. The receptors originated from a woman aged 18-29 years in good health.

This clonotype was picked up many times. The genes are TRBV12-3 or TRBV12-4 and TRBJ1-5; D is unresolved. Trimming pared 2 bases from V and 6 bases from J, leaving 5 bases between. The CDR3 extends over 12 amino acids. DNA of the CDR3: TGTGCCAGCAGTTTAAACGGTCAGCCCCAGCATTTT. This gives the protein CASSLNGQPQHF.

V and J are TRBV5-1 and TRBJ2-5; the match to TRBD2 covers 10 bases. V lost 1 base to trimming and J lost 4 bases; unmatched junction nucleotides: 10. The CDR3 contains 17 residues. Germline CDR1 reads SGHRS; CDR2 reads YFSETQ. The CDR3 sequence is CASSLSGGLAAGETQYF. The CDR3 region has the DNA TGCGCCAGCAGCTTGTCCGGTGGACTAGCGGCGGGAGAGACCCAGTACTTC.

In its sample, this clonotype was seen a few times. The V call is TRBV12-3 or TRBV12-4, the J call TRBJ1-6, with D tentatively TRBD1 (5 bases). The CDR3 sequence is 16 residues long. V dropped 3 bases and J dropped 3 bases, with 12 bases sitting between them. The CDR3 spells CASSFEEGFYNSPLHF. The DNA for the CDR3 is TGTGCCAGCAGTTTCGAGGAGGGGTTCTATAATTCACCCCTCCACTTT.

This clonotype showed up just a few times. The genes are TRBV4-1 and TRBJ2-7, with TRBD2 as a possible D gene (5 bases). This CDR3 is built from 16 residues. Germline V gene lookup returns CDR1 MGHRA and CDR2 YSYEKL. Trimming took off 3 bases at V and 3 bases at J, with 18 bases between the two ends. In DNA form, the CDR3 reads TGCGCCAGCAGCCACTACTGGAGCGGACCCCTCTACGAGCAGTACTTC. Translating gives CASSHYWSGPLYEQYF.

This clonotype was recorded a few times. The rearrangement links TRBV25-1 to TRBJ2-5; 11 bases are a match to TRBD1. There are 15 residues in the CDR3. Unmatched junction bases numbered 4, after V lost 6 bases and J lost 1 base. The germline CDR1 and CDR2 sequences are MGHDK and SYGVNS. CDR3 protein: CASRRTGGVQETQYF. CDR3 DNA sequence: TGTGCCAGCAGAAGGACAGGGGGCGTCCAAGAGACCCAGTACTTC. Full variable domain (rest looked up from reference TRBV25-1 and TRBJ2-5): EADIYQTPRYLVIGTGKKITLECSQTMGHDKMYWYQQDPGMELHLIHYSYGVNSTEKGDLSSESTVSRIRTEHFPLTLESARPSHTSQYLCASRRTGGVQETQYFGPGTRLLVL.

There are a few counts of this clonotype. This sequence joins TRBV10-3 and TRBJ1-1; TRBD1 aligns across 7 bases. V gave up 3 bases and J gave up 5 bases; unmatched junction bases: 6. The germline V gene has CDR1 ENHRY and CDR2 SYGVKD. There are 14 residues in the CDR3. In DNA form, the CDR3 reads TGTGCCATCAGTGATCGCAGGGGGGATACTGAAGCTTTCTTT. Translating gives CAISDRRGDTEAFF.

This clonotype was detected a few times. J is TRBJ1-1 and V is TRBV20-1; D unresolved. V was pared by 3 bases and J by 1 base, with 9 bases between. CDR3 length: 13 amino acids. The germline gives CDR1 DFQATT, CDR2 SNEGSKA (reference sequence). The CDR3 protein is CSASSGRNTEAFF. The CDR3 DNA is TGCAGTGCTAGTTCAGGCAGGAACACTGAAGCTTTCTTT.

This clonotype has just a few counts. This rearrangement joins TRBV20-1 to TRBJ2-7, with D maybe TRBD1 (6 bases). V lost 6 bases and J lost 2, with 17 bases in between. Germline V gives CDR1 DFQATT, CDR2 SNEGSKA (reference sequence). The CDR3 loop spans 14 amino acids. CDR3: CSADRLDSPYEQYF. DNA for the CDR3: TGCAGTGCCGACCGCCTGGACAGCCCCTACGAGCAGTACTTC.

This clonotype was found many times. This chain joins TRBV12-3 or TRBV12-4 and TRBJ1-5, with 11 positions matching TRBD1. The CDR3 has 15 amino acids. The ends lost 4 bases at V and 4 bases at J; junction bases unmatched: 3. In DNA, the CDR3 is TGTGCCAGCAGTTGGACAGGGGGCCCGAATCAGCCCCAGCATTTT. Residues: CASSWTGGPNQPQHF.

This clonotype was found a few times. The chain employs TRBV28 and TRBJ2-5, with D possibly TRBD2 on 5 matching bases. The CDR3 contains 13 residues. The germline V gene encodes CDR1 MDHEN and CDR2 SYDVKM. Between the trimmed V and J ends, which lost 7 bases and 6 bases, there was a span of 15 bases. The chain's CDR3 is CASTGGGGKTQYF. DNA of the CDR3: TGTGCCAGCACCGGAGGAGGCGGAAAGACCCAGTACTTC.

The chain uses TRBV20-1 and TRBJ2-1; possible D gene TRBD2, 7 bases. The CDR3 extends over 15 amino acids. Germline loops: CDR1 DFQATT, CDR2 SNEGSKA (reference sequence). V lost 2 bases to trimming and J lost 5 bases, with 16 bases between them. The CDR3 DNA sequence: TGCAGTGCTAGACACTCGGGGAGGGGGGACAATGAGCAGTTCTTC. As protein: CSARHSGRGDNEQFF.

The rearrangement uses TRBV24-1 and TRBJ2-5, with D possibly called TRBD1 or TRBD2 (5 bases each). Germline lookup yields CDR1 KGHDR and CDR2 SFDVKD. The CDR3 loop spans 15 amino acids. V gave up 7 bases and J gave up 2 bases, with 16 bases separating them. CDR3 DNA sequence: TGTGCCACCAGCCCGGGGCGGCGCATGCAAGAGACCCAGTACTTC. This gives the protein CATSPGRRMQETQYF.

The chain couples TRBV5-1 to TRBJ2-3; 12 nucleotides align to TRBD2. Looked up from germline, CDR1 is SGHRS and CDR2 is YFSETQ. This CDR3 has 16 residues. V gave up 4 bases and J gave up 0 bases; unmatched junction bases: 3. The CDR3 DNA reads TGCGCCAGCAGCGCCGGACTAGCGGGAAGCACAGATACGCAGTATTTT. Its protein is CASSAGLAGSTDTQYF.

This clonotype was counted ten times or more. The rearrangement joins TRBV6-5 to TRBJ1-2; D might be TRBD1 (5 bases). Germline V gene lookup returns CDR1 MNHEY and CDR2 SVGAGI. The length of the CDR3 is 16 residues. Deletions cut 2 bases from V and 2 bases from J, with 15 bases between. The CDR3 DNA is TGTGCCAGCAGTTACCTGGACGTTGGGACGAACTATGGCTACACCTTC. Protein product: CASSYLDVGTNYGYTF.

This clonotype showed up many times. This chain connects TRBV7-8 to TRBJ2-1, with a possible D match to TRBD2 (6 bases). This CDR3 comprises 12 residues. Germline loops: CDR1 SGHVS, CDR2 FQNEAQ. Trimming shortened V by 5 bases and J by 10 bases, and 12 bases separated the two germline ends. The CDR3 nucleotides read TGTGCCAGCAGCCGGAGGGATGGGGAGCAGTTCTTC. It is translated as CASSRRDGEQFF.

This clonotype turned up a few times. J is TRBJ2-7 and V is TRBV6-1; TRBD1 matches 8 bases. The CDR3 contains 13 residues. Germline V gives CDR1 MNHNS, CDR2 SASEGT. V lost 6 bases to trimming and J lost 6 bases; unmatched junction nucleotides: 7. CDR3 region: CASSSDRDSEQYF. The CDR3 DNA follows: TGTGCCAGCAGCTCGGACAGGGACAGCGAGCAGTACTTC.

The chain employs TRBV25-1 and TRBJ2-3; D remains ambiguous. The CDR3 extends over 13 amino acids. The germline V gene has CDR1 MGHDK and CDR2 SYGVNS. V was cut by 6 bases and J by 3 bases, with 10 bases left in between. CDR3 DNA sequence: TGTGCCAGCAGCCGTCCGGTTACAGATACGCAGTATTTT. Residues: CASSRPVTDTQYF. Together with reference TRBV25-1 and TRBJ2-3, the CDR3 gives the full variable domain: EADIYQTPRYLVIGTGKKITLECSQTMGHDKMYWYQQDPGMELHLIHYSYGVNSTEKGDLSSESTVSRIRTEHFPLTLESARPSHTSQYLCASSRPVTDTQYFGPGTRLTVL.

This sequence joins TRBV7-6 and TRBJ2-5; possible D gene TRBD1, 6 bases. Per germline, CDR1 SGHVS and CDR2 FNYEAQ. V shed 5 bases and J shed 2 bases, with 18 bases lying between them. The CDR3 length is 16 residues. The DNA of the CDR3 is TGTGCCAGCAGCCAACTTCGAGGACAGAAACAAGAGACCCAGTACTTC. Residues: CASSQLRGQKQETQYF.

This chain links TRBV11-2 with TRBJ2-7; D is perhaps TRBD2 (6 bases). Germline-derived CDR1 and CDR2 are SGHAT and FQNNGV. Trimming shortened V by 5 bases and J by 2 bases, and 28 bases separated the two germline ends. The CDR3 runs 19 residues. DNA of the CDR3: TGTGCCAGCAGCCCCCCTGGGGCGGGGCTTTCTTCAAATACCTACGAGCAGTACTTC. Amino acids: CASSPPGAGLSSNTYEQYF.

V gene TRBV29-1 combines with J gene TRBJ2-7; D is uncertain. Germline values: CDR1 SQVTM, CDR2 ANQGSEA. The V end lost 7 bases, the J end lost 6 bases, and 19 bases lay between the germline ends. CDR3 length equals 13 residues. The CDR3 region is CSGWTTGTTEQYF. The CDR3, as DNA: TGCAGCGGCTGGACCACGGGCACAACCGAGCAGTACTTC.

This chain uses TRBV30 with TRBJ2-7; 12 positions match TRBD2. Trimming at V came to 5 bases and at J to 6 bases, leaving 8 bases not matched to a gene. CDR3 length equals 14 residues. Germline V lookup: CDR1 GTSNPN, CDR2 SVGIG (reference sequence). CDR3 loop: CAWGRLAGASEQYF. The CDR3 DNA follows: TGTGCCTGGGGAAGACTAGCGGGAGCCTCCGAGCAGTACTTC. The full variable domain, with the rest looked up from reference TRBV30 and TRBJ2-7, is SQTIHQWPATLVQPVGSPLSLECTVEGTSNPNLYWYRQAAGRGLQLLFYSVGIGQISSEVPQNLSASRPQDRQFILSSKKLLLSDSGFYLCAWGRLAGASEQYFGPGTRLTVT.

Only a few counts were recorded for this clonotype. The chain is built from TRBV6-1 and TRBJ2-2, with a weak D call TRBD1 (5 bases). V was cut by 6 bases and J by 6 bases, with 11 bases left in between. Germline V gene data show CDR1 as MNHNS and CDR2 as SASEGT. The CDR3 is 13 amino acids. CDR3 amino acids: CASRLGHAGELFF. CDR3 nucleotides: TGTGCCAGCAGATTGGGGCACGCCGGGGAGCTGTTTTTT.

This clonotype was detected ten times or more. The V and J genes are TRBV6-6 and TRBJ1-5; D unresolved. Trimming pared 6 bases from V and 12 bases from J, leaving 12 bases between. The CDR3 is made up of 11 amino acids. The germline V gene encodes CDR1 MNHNY and CDR2 SVGAGI (reference sequence). The CDR3 loop reads CASRDLGVQHF. The CDR3 DNA follows: TGTGCCAGCAGGGACTTAGGAGTCCAGCATTTT.

This clonotype has more than one count but fewer than ten. V gene TRBV20-1 combines with J gene TRBJ2-4; no definite D call. Germline CDR1 is DFQATT and CDR2 is SNEGSKA (reference sequence). The CDR3 covers 12 residues. V was shortened by 2 bases and J by 4 bases, with 6 bases between the two germline ends. This CDR3 reads CSARLLKNIQYF. The CDR3 nucleotides read TGCAGTGCTAGACTCCTAAAAAACATTCAGTACTTC.

This clonotype was detected only a few times. V gene TRBV5-1 combines with J gene TRBJ2-3, with unresolved D. The ends were cut back, 4 bases at V and 8 bases at J, with 14 bases in the middle. Germline values: CDR1 SGHRS, CDR2 YFSETQ. The CDR3 consists of 13 residues. CDR3 in amino acids: CASSPTVSGTQYF. CDR3 DNA: TGCGCCAGCAGCCCAACAGTATCGGGTACGCAGTATTTT.